Below, 29 T cell receptor beta chains from the same sample are listed, as sequenced in a study of blood T cell repertoires in COVID-19. Clones were sequenced by immunoSEQ multiplex PCR, and TCRdb holds only the in-frame ones, with some missing. The sample contains about 360,000 clones, more than 75% of which appear only once. What was sequenced was peripheral blood. The receptor source for this set is a human donor with acute or convalescent COVID-19. The donor label of this sample is uncertain.

This chain uses TRBV28 with TRBJ1-1, with 10 bases matching TRBD1. Trimming cost V 6 bases and J 9 bases; bases outside gene matches: 7. The CDR3 contains 13 residues. Germline CDR1 reads MDHEN; CDR2 reads SYDVKM. The CDR3 coding sequence is TGTGCCAGCAGGCGACGGGACAGGGGACAAGCTTTCTTT. Its translation is CASRRRDRGQAFF.

The chain employs TRBV5-4 and TRBJ1-4; 11 nucleotides match TRBD1. J was trimmed by 5 bases and V by 4 bases; bases with no gene match: 7. The length of the CDR3 is 16 residues. Germline CDR1 and CDR2: SGHNT and YYREEE (reference sequence). CDR3 in amino acids: CASSIAGTGGNEKLFF. The CDR3, as DNA: TGTGCCAGCAGCATAGCCGGGACAGGGGGGAATGAAAAACTGTTTTTT.

V usage is TRBV7-9 and J usage is TRBJ2-3; 7 bases align to TRBD2. This CDR3 is 15 amino acids long. Germline loops: CDR1 SEHNR, CDR2 FQNEAQ (reference sequence). With V trimmed by 1 base and J by 1 base, 2 bases remained unmatched. CDR3 sequence: CASSLGTSGTDTQYF. Here the CDR3 DNA reads TGTGCCAGCAGCTTAGGAACTAGCGGCACAGATACGCAGTATTTT.

The chain recombines TRBV5-1 with TRBJ2-6; D may be TRBD1 (6 bases). CDR1 SGHRS and CDR2 YFSETQ come from the germline V gene. CDR3 length equals 19 residues. Between the trimmed V and J ends, which lost 4 bases and 4 bases, there was a span of 24 bases. CDR3 DNA: TGCGCCAGCAGCCTAGGACAGAACCCTAGAGTGCAAGGGGCCAACGTCCTGACTTTC. As protein: CASSLGQNPRVQGANVLTF.

The chain employs TRBV27 and TRBJ2-3; 7 bases agree with TRBD1. After removal of 0 bases from V and 6 bases from J, the junction contained 6 bases not matched to a gene. Germline V gene sequence: CDR1 MNHEY, CDR2 SMNVEV (reference sequence). This CDR3 region has 15 residues. The CDR3 is CASSLSSQGLDTQYF. CDR3 nucleotides: TGTGCCAGCAGTTTATCGTCACAGGGGTTGGATACGCAGTATTTT.

In this sample, this clone turned up a few times. The V call is TRBV11-2, the J call TRBJ1-5; D may be TRBD1 (6 bases). Trimming left V 2 bases short and J 3 bases short, with 11 bases between. The CDR3 covers 15 residues. The germline V gene encodes CDR1 SGHAT and CDR2 FQNNGV. Here the CDR3 reads CASSLLQGPNQPQHF. CDR3 bases: TGTGCCAGCAGCTTACTCCAGGGGCCCAATCAGCCCCAGCATTTT.

V usage is TRBV5-6 and J usage is TRBJ1-1; TRBD1 is a possible D gene (6 bases). The V end was cut by 4 bases, the J end by 4 bases, with 14 bases between. Germline CDR1 and CDR2: SGHDT and YYEEEE. CDR3 length: 14 amino acids. This chain's CDR3 is CASSVGHRSTEAFF. The CDR3 coding sequence is TGTGCCAGCAGCGTGGGACACCGATCCACTGAAGCTTTCTTT.

The chain employs TRBV5-4 and TRBJ1-2, with TRBD1 matching over 7 bases. Germline V lookup: CDR1 SGHNT, CDR2 YYREEE (reference sequence). Trimming at V came to 1 base and at J to 4 bases, leaving 4 bases not matched to a gene. The CDR3 is 14 residues long. The CDR3 reads CASSLPGTAYGYTF. The CDR3 DNA is TGTGCCAGCAGCTTGCCCGGGACAGCCTATGGCTACACCTTC. The variable domain in full, completed from reference TRBV5-4 and TRBJ1-2, reads ETGVTQSPTHLIKTRGQQVTLRCSSQSGHNTVSWYQQALGQGPQFIFQYYREEENGRGNFPPRFSGLQFPNYSSELNVNALELDDSALYLCASSLPGTAYGYTFGSGTRLTVV.

The gene calls are TRBV15 and TRBJ2-2, with 14 bases matching TRBD2. Losses at the gene ends were 1 base for V and 0 bases for J; bases not matched to a gene: 7. Per germline, CDR1 LNHNV and CDR2 YYDKDF (reference sequence). The CDR3 covers 20 residues. Here the CDR3 DNA reads TGTGCCACCAGCAGAGGCCCCGGGACTAGCGGGAGTTCGAACACCGGGGAGCTGTTTTTT. Protein sequence: CATSRGPGTSGSSNTGELFF.

The sample holds a few counts of this clone. The chain recombines TRBV14 with TRBJ2-2; 10 bases are a match to TRBD1. In germline, CDR1 is SGHDN, CDR2 FVKESK. The trim removed 6 bases at V and 5 bases at J, leaving 6 bases unmatched. This CDR3 is built from 15 residues. CDR3 in DNA: TGTGCCAGCAGTCTCGACAGGGGGCATACCGGGGAGCTGTTTTTT. It specifies CASSLDRGHTGELFF.

This clone was observed a handful of times. The CDR3 sequence is CASSQVLGAPYEQYF. The CDR3 nucleotides read TGTGCCAGCAGCCAAGTTTTAGGGGCTCCCTACGAGCAGTACTTC. J is TRBJ2-7 and V is TRBV3-1 (or the pseudogene TRBV3-2); D perhaps matches TRBD1 (5 bases). CDR3 size: 15 residues. Per germline, CDR1 LGHDT and CDR2 YNNKEL (reference sequence). V was shortened by 1 base and J by 2 bases, with 12 bases between the two germline ends.

This clone was found many times. The chain uses TRBV5-1 and TRBJ2-2; perhaps TRBD1 as D (6 bases). Trimming cost V 4 bases and J 2 bases, with 15 bases left between them. CDR1 is SGHRS and CDR2 is YFSETQ in the germline V gene. This CDR3 has 16 residues. Written as DNA, the CDR3 is TGCGCCAGCAGCCAACTAGGGGGAACCAACACCGGGGAGCTGTTTTTT. Translated, it gives CASSQLGGTNTGELFF.

V usage is TRBV7-9 and J usage is TRBJ2-1, with 7 bases aligning to TRBD1. Germline V gene sequence: CDR1 SEHNR, CDR2 FQNEAQ (reference sequence). The CDR3 covers 14 residues. Trimming removed 5 bases from V and 3 bases from J; junction bases left unmatched: 4. The CDR3 nucleotides are TGTGCCAGCAGCATCCGGGACAGCTACAATGAGCAGTTCTTC. Translated, it gives CASSIRDSYNEQFF.

Note on this clone: A much larger clonotype is one base distant, so this may be a read error. The chain carries TRBV2 and TRBJ1-2; 9 nucleotides match TRBD1. V lost 6 bases and J lost 2; bases outside the gene matches: 4. This CDR3 is 14 amino acids long. The germline V gene encodes CDR1 SNHLY and CDR2 FYNNEI. The CDR3 reads CASRPGQGNYGYTF. The CDR3 DNA sequence: TGTGCCAGCAGGCCGGGACAGGGAAACTATGGCTACACCTTC.

The chain uses TRBV5-1 and TRBJ2-7; D may be TRBD2 (5 bases). V was clipped by 4 bases and J by 1 base, with 18 bases between them. The germline V gene has CDR1 SGHRS and CDR2 YFSETQ. There are 16 residues in the CDR3. The CDR3 sequence is CASSGIGGGGSYEQYF. The CDR3 bases are TGCGCCAGCAGCGGGATTGGAGGTGGCGGTTCCTACGAGCAGTACTTC.

V is TRBV5-1 and J is TRBJ2-1; TRBD2 aligns across 11 bases. The CDR3 totals 15 residues. J lost 6 bases, V lost 4 bases, and 6 bases had no gene match. Germline assignment: CDR1 SGHRS and CDR2 YFSETQ. The CDR3 coding sequence is TGCGCCAGCAGCGAGACTAGCGGGACATCCAATGAGCAGTTCTTC. This sequence encodes CASSETSGTSNEQFF.

The chain links TRBV2 to TRBJ1-3; 9 bases agree with TRBD1. Germline assignment: CDR1 SNHLY and CDR2 FYNNEI. J gave up 0 bases and V 1 base, and 10 bases lay outside the gene matches. CDR3 length: 19 amino acids. As DNA, the CDR3 is TGTGCCAGCAGTGAAGAGGGACAGGGTTTGTCAAGCTCTGGAAACACCATATATTTT. It is translated as CASSEEGQGLSSSGNTIYF.

V and J are TRBV4-1 and TRBJ2-4, with 7 nucleotides matching TRBD2. CDR1 is MGHRA, CDR2 YSYEKL, per germline. This CDR3 region has 17 residues. Trimming at V came to 4 bases and at J to 1 base, leaving 10 bases not matched to a gene. CDR3 in DNA: TGCGCCAGCAGCCCCGGGAGGAGGGACGGGGCCAAAAACATTCAGTACTTC. Translated, it gives CASSPGRRDGAKNIQYF.

The rearrangement uses TRBV30 and TRBJ1-1; D gene uncertain. Germline V gene data show CDR1 as GTSNPN and CDR2 as SVGIG (reference sequence). CDR3 length: 17 amino acids. The ends were cut back, 4 bases at V and 1 base at J, with 22 bases in the middle. The CDR3 nucleotides read TGTGCCTGGACCACCGGGCATTCCGGGCGGGAGAACACTGAAGCTTTCTTT. This codes for CAWTTGHSGRENTEAFF.

This clone was counted many times. J is TRBJ1-5 and V is TRBV2; D is uncertain. This CDR3 region has 15 residues. Per the germline V gene, CDR1 is SNHLY and CDR2 is FYNNEI. The V end was cut by 4 bases, the J end by 0 bases, with 10 bases between. CDR3 loop: CASSVQQISNQPQHF. The CDR3 nucleotides read TGTGCCAGCAGTGTCCAACAGATTAGCAATCAGCCCCAGCATTTT. Using reference TRBV2 and TRBJ1-5 for the parts outside the CDR3, the full variable domain is EPEVTQTPSHQVTQMGQEVILRCVPISNHLYFYWYRQILGQKVEFLVSFYNNEISEKSEIFDDQFSVERPDGSNFTLKIRSTKLEDSAMYFCASSVQQISNQPQHFGDGTRLSIL.

The chain couples TRBV9 to TRBJ2-1; tentatively, D is TRBD1 (6 bases). Germline V CDR1 and CDR2: SGDLS, YYNGEE. V lost 4 bases, J lost 10 bases, and 18 bases lay in between. The CDR3 runs 14 residues. The CDR3 protein is CASSPRLRGKEQFF. CDR3 DNA sequence: TGTGCCAGCAGCCCCAGGTTGAGGGGGAAAGAGCAGTTCTTC.

The gene calls are TRBV15 and TRBJ2-2, with 10 bases lining up with TRBD2. Germline V gene data show CDR1 as LNHNV and CDR2 as YYDKDF (reference sequence). V lost 5 bases to trimming and J lost 5 bases; unmatched junction nucleotides: 11. CDR3 length: 17 amino acids. The CDR3, as DNA: TGTGCCACCAGCCTGACAATAGCGGGAGGAGGGACCGGGGAGCTGTTTTTT. Protein product: CATSLTIAGGGTGELFF.

The CDR3 region is CASSRRTGEGTEAFF. CDR3 nucleotides: TGTGCCAGCAGCAGAAGGACAGGGGAGGGAACTGAAGCTTTCTTT. This rearrangement joins TRBV7-2 to TRBJ1-1, with 9 bases matching TRBD1. This CDR3 is 15 amino acids long. CDR1 SGHTA and CDR2 FQGNSA come from the germline V gene. V was pared by 5 bases and J by 5 bases, with 9 bases of the junction left unmatched.

The chain has TRBV7-5 and TRBJ2-1; the table's TRBD2 call for D was not verified on the DNA. TRBV7-5 corresponds to a pseudogene. This CDR3 spans 14 amino acids. Written as DNA, the CDR3 is TGTGTCCCGGGTGAGTGGCTAGCTGGAAATGAGCAGTTCTTC. It yields the protein CVPGEWLAGNEQFF.

This chain links TRBV6-5 with TRBJ1-2; a possible D gene is TRBD1 (5 bases). CDR1 and CDR2 (germline): MNHEY, SVGAGI. Deletions cut 0 bases from V and 5 bases from J, with 7 bases between. The CDR3 has 13 residues. CDR3 loop: CASSYSGGYGYTF. CDR3 DNA sequence: TGTGCCAGCAGTTACTCGGGGGGGTATGGCTACACCTTC.

The sample holds many counts of this clone. The chain is built from TRBV12-5 and TRBJ1-2; the D gene is possibly TRBD1 (6 bases). Germline lookup yields CDR1 LGHNT and CDR2 FRNRAP. There are 17 residues in the CDR3. V lost 1 base to trimming and J lost 5 bases, with 20 bases between them. The CDR3 DNA sequence: TGTGCTAGTGGTTTGGACGCGTACAGGGCTAGCGGGTATGGCTACACCTTC. Residues: CASGLDAYRASGYGYTF.

The chain links TRBV24-1 to TRBJ1-1; 7 bases map to TRBD1. V trimming: 6 bases; J trimming: 4 bases; junction bases outside the gene matches: 7. The CDR3 covers 14 residues. Germline-derived CDR1 and CDR2 are KGHDR and SFDVKD. In DNA, the CDR3 is TGTGCCACCAGTAACACAGGGGTCGGCACTGAAGCTTTCTTT. This sequence encodes CATSNTGVGTEAFF.

With regard to this clone: Other DNA sequences from this sample encode an identical CDR3 as well. This chain connects TRBV15 to TRBJ1-1; D gene ambiguous. V lost 0 bases and J 1 base, leaving 3 bases between the germline ends. CDR1 and CDR2 from the germline V gene are LNHNV and YYDKDF (reference sequence). CDR3 size: 13 residues. CDR3 sequence: CATSRDRNTEAFF. For the CDR3, the DNA is TGTGCCACCAGCAGAGATAGGAACACTGAAGCTTTCTTT.

V and J are TRBV30 and TRBJ1-4, with TRBD1 as a possible D gene (5 bases). V gave up 1 base and J gave up 5 bases, with 11 bases separating them. Germline values: CDR1 GTSNPN, CDR2 SVGIG (reference sequence). The CDR3 is 14 residues long. CDR3 DNA sequence: TGTGCCTGGAGTGCGGTCGGGGGGAATGAAAAACTGTTTTTT. It translates to CAWSAVGGNEKLFF.